This is a list of T cell receptor beta chains from one sample in a study of CD8 T cells in Susac syndrome. TCRdb recomputed calls from the immunoSEQ multiplex PCR reads with MiXCR, one row per CDR3 protein. The repertoire has 150,000 to 200,000 distinct CDR3 sequences, around 94% of them found once; the top ten carry around 0.14%. The source material was CD4+ T cells from PBMCs. The receptors come from a human donor in good health. Each CDR3 is given with its conserved first and last residue. The D gene is left open where the match is weak. Only some rows state a clone size, as once, few, many or a class for expanded clones.

J	size	V	D	CDR3	DNA
TRBJ2-2	-	TRBV20-1	TRBD2	CSARGGGNAGELFF	TGCAGTGCTAGAGGCGGGGGAAACGCCGGGGAGCTGTTTTTT
TRBJ2-5	-	TRBV14	TRBD1	CASSQKRRTGDLQETQYF	TGTGCCAGCAGCCAAAAGCGGAGGACAGGGGACCTCCAAGAGACCCAGTACTTC
TRBJ1-1	-	TRBV20-1	-	CSASRSGPEAFF	TGCAGTGCTAGCCGCTCTGGACCTGAAGCTTTCTTT
TRBJ1-2	-	TRBV2	-	CASSEDRNYGYTF	TGTGCCAGCAGTGAAGACAGGAACTATGGCTACACCTTC
TRBJ1-5	-	TRBV12-3/TRBV12-4	-	CASSEGTVHQPQHF	TGTGCCAGCAGTGAGGGGACGGTACATCAGCCCCAGCATTTT
TRBJ2-3	-	TRBV15	-	CATSRDPVEGYTDTQYF	TGTGCCACCAGCAGAGACCCTGTTGAGGGCTACACAGATACGCAGTATTTT
TRBJ2-1	-	TRBV5-1	TRBD2	CASSLRGLAGGPSSYNEQFF	TGCGCCAGCAGCTTGAGGGGACTAGCGGGGGGACCGAGCTCCTACAATGAGCAGTTCTTC
TRBJ1-1	-	TRBV3-1	-	CASSQGGGGSTEAFF	TGTGCCAGCAGCCAAGGAGGGGGAGGGAGCACTGAAGCTTTCTTT
TRBJ2-7	few	TRBV12-3/TRBV12-4	TRBD2	CASRRTSGGYEQYF	TGTGCCAGCAGGAGGACTAGCGGGGGCTACGAGCAGTACTTC
TRBJ2-3	-	TRBV9	-	CASSGIFDTQYF	TGTGCCAGCAGCGGGATATTTGACACGCAGTATTTT
TRBJ1-6	once	TRBV3-1	-	CASSQDGGQGNSPLHF	TGTGCCAGCAGCCAAGACGGAGGGCAGGGTAATTCACCCCTCCACTTT
TRBJ1-1	once	TRBV20-1	TRBD1	CSARVGTVNTEAFF	TGCAGTGCTAGGGTCGGGACAGTGAACACTGAAGCTTTCTTT
TRBJ2-1	-	TRBV6-1	-	CASSEESYSYNEQFF	TGTGCCAGCAGTGAAGAGAGTTACTCCTACAATGAGCAGTTCTTC
TRBJ2-7	-	TRBV12-3/TRBV12-4	TRBD1	CASSLRDSRYEQYF	TGTGCCAGCAGTCTCCGGGACAGTAGATACGAGCAGTACTTC
TRBJ2-3	-	TRBV29-1	-	CSVEASTPIGDTQYF	TGCAGCGTTGAAGCCTCTACTCCTATAGGGGATACGCAGTATTTT
TRBJ2-3	-	TRBV15	-	CATSRGRLSTDTQYF	TGTGCCACCAGCAGAGGGAGACTGAGCACAGATACGCAGTATTTT
TRBJ1-6	-	TRBV9	TRBD1	CASTPTGGNSPLHF	TGTGCCAGCACCCCCACAGGGGGCAATTCACCCCTCCACTTT
TRBJ2-2	-	TRBV24-1	TRBD2	CATRLVAGDTGELFF	TGTGCCACCAGACTCGTAGCGGGGGACACCGGGGAGCTGTTTTTT
TRBJ2-5	-	TRBV7-2	-	CASREGVETQYF	TGTGCCAGCAGGGAGGGGGTAGAGACCCAGTACTTC
TRBJ2-3	once	TRBV7-8	TRBD2	CASSFVGTSGVQYF	TGTGCCAGCAGCTTCGTCGGGACTAGCGGTGTTCAGTATTTT
TRBJ2-7	-	TRBV20-1	TRBD1	CSAYRGGYEQYF	TGCAGTGCTTACAGGGGTGGCTACGAGCAGTACTTC
TRBJ2-3	-	TRBV4-3	-	CASSQEESKYGDTQYF	TGCGCCAGCAGCCAAGAGGAATCCAAATACGGCGATACGCAGTATTTT
TRBJ2-7	-	TRBV7-2	-	CASSLPPGGYEQYF	TGTGCCAGCAGCTTACCTCCAGGAGGCTACGAGCAGTACTTC
TRBJ1-2	-	TRBV28	-	CASRPTVRNYGYTF	TGTGCCAGCAGACCGACAGTAAGGAACTATGGCTACACCTTC
TRBJ1-2	-	TRBV20-1	-	CSASRGGGYGYTF	TGCAGTGCTAGTAGGGGGGGTGGCTATGGCTACACCTTC
TRBJ2-2	-	TRBV4-3	TRBD2	CASSQDRTSGANTGELFF	TGCGCCAGCAGCCAAGATCGCACTAGCGGGGCGAACACCGGGGAGCTGTTTTTT
TRBJ2-7	-	TRBV12-5	-	CASGPQASTGSYEQYF	TGTGCTAGTGGACCCCAAGCCTCGACAGGATCCTACGAGCAGTACTTC